This T cell receptor beta chain appears in the sequencing data of a study of blood T cell repertoires in COVID-19. Across the whole study: COVID-19 samples, acute and convalescent, were from the United States, Italy and Spain. T cells, B-cell-depleted T cells, or PBMCs provided the cDNA or gDNA that served as material.

The CDR3 has 15 residues. J lost 2 bases, V lost 4 bases, and 7 bases had no gene match. CDR1 is LNHDA, CDR2 SQIVND, per germline (reference sequence). In the authors' methods: Estimation of nucleated cell counts was performed using reference gene primer amplification. Sequencing was performed with immunoSEQ multiplex PCR; in TCRdb, only in-frame clones are kept and a portion is missing. V and J calls and clone size come straight from that table; D and trimming were deduced from the DNA. Among 200,000 to 300,000 clones listed, 75% to 90% were seen once. This clonotype was sampled from a woman aged 30 to 39 who had recovered from COVID-19. Sequencing was carried out using peripheral blood. The chain joins TRBV19 to TRBJ1-2, with 7 positions matching TRBD1. The CDR3 reads CASSTRTGLNYGYTF. DNA of the CDR3: TGTGCCAGTAGTACCCGGACAGGACTAAACTATGGCTACACCTTC.